The following is a T cell receptor beta chain sequence with its context. Antigen unknown. Germline lookup yields CDR1 MNHEY and CDR2 SMNVEV (reference sequence). The CDR3 totals 15 residues. Researchers sorted roughly 310,000 cells of each CD8+ T cell subset in triplicate. Naive CD8+ T cells showed a CD45RO-CCR7+CD27+CD95- phenotype. UMI labels and 5' RACE were used to prepare the TRB cDNA libraries. Reanalyzing the 5' RACE reads, TCRdb keeps one entry per CDR3 protein, without DNA. The listing records some 150,000 distinct CDR3 sequences. This specimen belongs to a study of CXCR3-negative and CXCR3-positive naive CD8 T cells. Study outcomes and limitations: CXCR3-expressing naive cells carried TRB CDR3s more hydrophobic than those of CXCR3-negative naive cells.

The sequence was obtained from a human donor in good health. Some clones in this sample may be carry-over from other donors' samples. The sequenced sample was naive CXCR3+ CD8+ T cells from blood. Regarding subset: CD45RO-CCR7+CD27+CD95- naive CD8+ T cells expressing CXCR3 (TNR3+). This chain links TRBV27 with TRBJ2-2. CDR3 in amino acids: CASSLSNLYTGELFF.